Below are 32 T cell receptor beta chains sequenced from a single sample in a study of CD8 T cells in ankylosing spondylitis. The antigens these receptors bind are not known. Each CDR3 protein is one row after TCRdb ran MiXCR on the 5' RACE reads. In the table there are 450,000 to 550,000 distinct CDR3 sequences, roughly 5.2% of which are singletons. Whole-study findings and limits: It appeared that ankylosing spondylitis blood was characterized by a TCR beta motif of fewer than ten highly homologous variants.

Sequenced material: blood, either unsorted or a sorted T cell fraction (not recorded which). The receptors were sampled from a male donor with ankylosing spondylitis.

This clonotype was recorded at least ten times. This chain uses TRBV25-1 with TRBJ2-7; TRBD1 is a possible D gene (6 bases). The CDR3 runs 15 residues. Germline V gene sequence: CDR1 MGHDK, CDR2 SYGVNS. V was cut by 1 base and J by 1 base, with 11 bases left in between. In DNA, the CDR3 is TGTGCCAGCAGTGAATTAGAAGGGGGATCCTACGAGCAGTACTTC. Protein sequence: CASSELEGGSYEQYF.

This clonotype was recorded many times. The chain employs TRBV28 and TRBJ1-1; 9 bases map to TRBD1. The V gene's germline CDR1 is MDHEN and CDR2 SYDVKM. CDR3 length: 18 residues. V lost 3 bases to trimming and J lost 9 bases; unmatched junction nucleotides: 20. The CDR3 loop reads CASSFPSTGGIYLIQAFF. The CDR3 DNA follows: TGTGCCAGCAGTTTTCCATCGACAGGGGGGATATACTTGATTCAAGCTTTCTTT.

This clonotype was seen many times. The chain carries TRBV4-3 and TRBJ1-1; tentative D call: TRBD1 (5 bases). CDR3 length: 16 amino acids. The germline V gene has CDR1 LGHNA and CDR2 YSLEER. Deletions cut 1 base from V and 1 base from J, with 13 bases between. CDR3 in DNA: TGCGCCAGCAGCCAAGGATCGGGACGGAAGAACACTGAAGCTTTCTTT. It translates to CASSQGSGRKNTEAFF.

This clonotype has more than one count but fewer than ten. The chain has TRBV5-1 and TRBJ2-6; D is perhaps TRBD2 (5 bases). This CDR3 region has 14 residues. From germline, CDR1 is SGHRS and CDR2 YFSETQ. Trimming took 7 bases from V and 2 from J, leaving 10 bases between them. The CDR3 sequence: CASRPRAGANVLTF. The DNA for the CDR3 is TGCGCCAGCCGCCCGAGGGCTGGGGCCAACGTCCTGACTTTC. The full variable domain, its missing parts supplied by reference TRBV5-1 and TRBJ2-6, is KAGVTQTPRYLIKTRGQQVTLSCSPISGHRSVSWYQQTPGQGLQFLFEYFSETQRNKGNFPGRFSGRQFSNSRSEMNVSTLELGDSALYLCASRPRAGANVLTFGAGSRLTVL.

Worth noting for this clonotype: A much larger clone lies one base from this, so it may be a read error. The V call is TRBV20-1, the J call TRBJ1-3; TRBD1 might be the D (6 bases). The CDR3 runs 14 residues. Germline V gene sequence: CDR1 DFQATT, CDR2 SNEGSKA (reference sequence). Here the CDR3 DNA reads TGCAGTGCTAGAGAAGGGGGATCTGGAAACACCATACATTTT. It is translated as CSAREGGSGNTIHF.

This clonotype was seen repeatedly, ten times or more. The CDR3 sequence: CASSLVVGHPVEQYF. CDR3 nucleotides: TGTGCCAGCAGCTTAGTAGTAGGGCACCCGGTCGAGCAGTACTTC. The genes are TRBV7-2 and TRBJ2-7; D unresolved. Germline-derived CDR1 and CDR2 are SGHTA and FQGNSA. V lost 1 base and J lost 6, with 16 bases in between. The CDR3 totals 15 residues.

This clonotype has ten or more counts. The gene calls are TRBV28 and TRBJ2-1, with D perhaps matching TRBD2 (6 bases). This CDR3 spans 15 amino acids. Trimming stripped 6 bases from V and 8 bases from J, with 20 bases between. Germline loops: CDR1 MDHEN, CDR2 SYDVKM. Here the CDR3 DNA reads TGTGCCAGCAGCTACCGGGACTCTCCCGGAGATGAGCAGTTCTTC. Translated: CASSYRDSPGDEQFF. Using reference TRBV28 and TRBJ2-1 for the parts outside the CDR3, the full variable domain is DVKVTQSSRYLVKRTGEKVFLECVQDMDHENMFWYRQDPGLGLRLIYFSYDVKMKEKGDIPEGYSVSREKKERFSLILESASTNQTSMYLCASSYRDSPGDEQFFGPGTRLTVL.

This clonotype appeared many times. The chain combines TRBV7-9 with TRBJ1-2, with D hard to call. Germline V gene lookup returns CDR1 SEHNR and CDR2 FQNEAQ (reference sequence). V was cut by 4 bases and J by 5 bases, with 8 bases left in between. The CDR3 runs 12 residues. The CDR3 DNA reads as TGTGCCAGCAGCTCCCACGTATATGGCTACACCTTC. As protein: CASSSHVYGYTF.

This clonotype occurred many times. The rearrangement uses TRBV20-1 and TRBJ2-7; a possible D gene is TRBD1 (5 bases). V was trimmed by 5 bases and J by 0 bases, leaving 8 bases between them. The CDR3 loop spans 12 amino acids. Germline lookup yields CDR1 DFQATT and CDR2 SNEGSKA (reference sequence). CDR3 protein: CSAPTVSYEQYF. In DNA form, the CDR3 reads TGCAGTGCTCCGACAGTCTCCTACGAGCAGTACTTC.

This clonotype was counted ten times or more. The chain uses TRBV7-9 and TRBJ1-1; D gene ambiguous. The CDR3 has 12 residues. Germline values: CDR1 SEHNR, CDR2 FQNEAQ (reference sequence). The V end lost 5 bases, the J end lost 10 bases, and 14 bases lay between the germline ends. The CDR3 bases are TGTGCCAGCAGCGTTAGCCGACTGGGAGCTTTCTTT. Translation gives CASSVSRLGAFF.

V and J are TRBV2 and TRBJ1-1, with D possibly matching TRBD1 (6 bases). The germline V gene has CDR1 SNHLY and CDR2 FYNNEI. The CDR3 is made up of 14 amino acids. V gave up 10 bases and J gave up 5 bases, with 20 bases separating them. The CDR3: CAIGTGGAVTEAFF. The CDR3 DNA follows: TGTGCCATCGGGACGGGGGGCGCGGTTACTGAAGCTTTCTTT.

CDR3 sequence reads: CASSPSRGVYEQYF. The DNA for the CDR3 is TGTGCCAGCAGTCCGTCACGGGGGGTCTACGAGCAGTACTTC. V usage is TRBV28 and J usage is TRBJ2-7, with 7 bases that match TRBD2. This CDR3 is 14 amino acids long. Unmatched junction bases numbered 7, after V lost 5 bases and J lost 3 bases. Germline-derived CDR1 and CDR2 are MDHEN and SYDVKM.

This clonotype was observed many times. The chain has TRBV11-2 and TRBJ1-3, with D hard to call. Looked up from germline, CDR1 is SGHAT and CDR2 is FQNNGV. Trimming cost V 5 bases and J 4 bases, with 6 bases left between them. This CDR3 has 12 amino acids. The CDR3 sequence is CASSQLGNTIYF. CDR3 DNA sequence: TGTGCCAGCAGCCAGTTGGGAAACACCATATATTTT.

Ten or more counts support this clonotype. This chain uses TRBV24-1 with TRBJ2-7; no definite D call. Germline V CDR1 and CDR2: KGHDR, SFDVKD. V dropped 3 bases and J dropped 2 bases, with 7 bases sitting between them. CDR3 length: 13 residues. Here the CDR3 reads CATSDPVTYEQYF. The CDR3 DNA reads as TGTGCCACCAGTGATCCGGTAACCTACGAGCAGTACTTC.

This clonotype was observed many times. This chain uses TRBV5-1 with TRBJ1-1; possible D gene TRBD1, 5 bases. Germline CDR1 is SGHRS and CDR2 is YFSETQ. CDR3 length equals 15 residues. Deletions cut 0 bases from V and 0 bases from J, with 9 bases between. This CDR3 reads CASSLEGSMNTEAFF. The CDR3 nucleotides are TGCGCCAGCAGCTTGGAGGGGTCAATGAACACTGAAGCTTTCTTT.

This clonotype was counted many times. The gene calls are TRBV20-1 and TRBJ2-1; TRBD1 matches at 9 bases. V was pared by 3 bases and J by 6 bases, with 3 bases of the junction left unmatched. The CDR3 has 13 residues. The germline V gene encodes CDR1 DFQATT and CDR2 SNEGSKA (reference sequence). The CDR3 loop reads CSARLTGGNEQFF. The CDR3 bases are TGCAGTGCTAGGTTGACAGGGGGCAATGAGCAGTTCTTC.

This clonotype was found many times. This chain joins TRBV5-1 and TRBJ2-3; 7 bases match TRBD1. With 4 bases clipped from V and 2 bases from J, the junction kept 7 bases outside the gene matches. There are 15 residues in the CDR3. Germline assignment: CDR1 SGHRS and CDR2 YFSETQ. The CDR3 region is CASSVGTAITDTQYF. The CDR3 nucleotides are TGCGCCAGCAGCGTCGGGACAGCCATCACAGATACGCAGTATTTT.

This clonotype was recorded a few times. This chain connects TRBV18 to TRBJ2-3, with a possible D match to TRBD1 (5 bases). Germline CDR1 reads KGHSH; CDR2 reads LQKENI. V was clipped by 2 bases and J by 6 bases, with 18 bases between them. This CDR3 region has 16 residues. CDR3 sequence: CASSPIRSGAGDTQYF. CDR3 DNA sequence: TGTGCCAGCTCACCAATACGTTCTGGAGCAGGGGATACGCAGTATTTT. Full variable domain (missing parts from reference TRBV18 and TRBJ2-3): NAGVMQNPRHLVRRRGQEARLRCSPMKGHSHVYWYRQLPEEGLKFMVYLQKENIIDESGMPKERFSAEFPKEGPSILRIQQVVRGDSAAYFCASSPIRSGAGDTQYFGPGTRLTVL.

This clonotype has ten or more counts. The rearrangement uses TRBV2 and TRBJ2-3; a possible D gene is TRBD2 (6 bases). Per germline, CDR1 SNHLY and CDR2 FYNNEI. This CDR3 has 12 residues. Trimming left V 6 bases short and J 7 bases short, with 11 bases between. CDR3 nucleotide sequence: TGTGCCAGCAGCCTACTAGCCCATACGCAGTATTTT. Translated, it gives CASSLLAHTQYF. The entire variable domain, with the rest obtained from reference TRBV2 and TRBJ2-3, is as follows: EPEVTQTPSHQVTQMGQEVILRCVPISNHLYFYWYRQILGQKVEFLVSFYNNEISEKSEIFDDQFSVERPDGSNFTLKIRSTKLEDSAMYFCASSLLAHTQYFGPGTRLTVL.

This clonotype was detected only a few times. V gene TRBV20-1 combines with J gene TRBJ1-1; D is undetermined. The CDR3 is 13 amino acids. Looked up from germline, CDR1 is DFQATT and CDR2 is SNEGSKA (reference sequence). V lost 0 bases and J 3 bases, leaving 8 bases between the germline ends. CDR3 in amino acids: CSARDRVYTEAFF. The CDR3 coding sequence is TGCAGTGCTAGAGATCGGGTTTACACTGAAGCTTTCTTT.

This clonotype was observed at least ten times. The CDR3: CASSLHRAQETQYF. DNA of the CDR3: TGTGCCAGCAGTTTGCATAGAGCCCAAGAGACCCAGTACTTC. V and J are TRBV12-3 or TRBV12-4 and TRBJ2-5, with D hard to call. V was cut by 3 bases and J by 1 base, with 9 bases left in between. This CDR3 contains 14 residues.

At least ten counts were recorded for this clonotype. This chain links TRBV29-1 with TRBJ1-1; D is ambiguous. Germline V gene lookup returns CDR1 SQVTM and CDR2 ANQGSEA. The V end lost 4 bases, the J end lost 4 bases, and 13 bases lay between the germline ends. The CDR3 length is 13 residues. The CDR3 here is CSVVRGRSTEAFF. The DNA for the CDR3 is TGCAGCGTTGTGCGGGGTAGGAGCACTGAAGCTTTCTTT.

This clonotype was seen many times. The chain combines TRBV10-3 with TRBJ2-7; the D gene is possibly TRBD1 (6 bases). Trimming cost V 6 bases and J 7 bases, with 19 bases left between them. The CDR3 is 14 amino acids. From germline, CDR1 is ENHRY and CDR2 SYGVKD. This CDR3 reads CAISLTGPFREQYF. The CDR3 DNA follows: TGTGCCATCAGCCTAACAGGGCCCTTTAGGGAGCAGTACTTC.

The chain employs TRBV11-1 and TRBJ2-4, with a weak D call TRBD1 (6 bases). Trimming cost V 3 bases and J 3 bases, with 21 bases left between them. Germline CDR1 SGHAT, CDR2 FQDESV (reference sequence). The CDR3 is made up of 18 amino acids. The DNA for the CDR3 is TGTGCCAGCAGCTTTGCGTTAGGGTCAGGGGTTGACAAAAACATTCAGTACTTC. It specifies CASSFALGSGVDKNIQYF.

The rearrangement joins TRBV18 to TRBJ1-2; D not certain. The CDR3 runs 14 residues. Germline V gene sequence: CDR1 KGHSH, CDR2 LQKENI. The V end was cut by 2 bases, the J end by 4 bases, with 11 bases between. The CDR3 region has the DNA TGTGCCAGCTCACCATCCACCCGGGTCTATGGCTACACCTTC. It specifies CASSPSTRVYGYTF.

The genes are TRBV27 and TRBJ2-5; D tentatively fits TRBD1 or TRBD2 (5 bases each). The CDR3 contains 13 residues. Trimming left V 6 bases short and J 3 bases short, with 11 bases between. Germline V CDR1 and CDR2: MNHEY, SMNVEV (reference sequence). The CDR3 sequence: CASSRMGEETQYF. In DNA form, the CDR3 reads TGTGCCAGCAGCCGAATGGGGGAAGAGACCCAGTACTTC.

In this sample, this clonotype turned up many times. In DNA form, the CDR3 reads TGTGCCAGCTCGCCGCGAGGGGGTCCGACAGATACGCAGTATTTT. It codes for CASSPRGGPTDTQYF. The chain carries TRBV18 and TRBJ2-3; D perhaps matches TRBD1 (6 bases). Germline V gene data show CDR1 as KGHSH and CDR2 as LQKENI. The CDR3 length is 15 residues. The ends were cut back, 6 bases at V and 3 bases at J, with 16 bases in the middle.

The sample holds many counts of this clonotype. The chain couples TRBV5-1 to TRBJ2-1; TRBD2 agrees at 9 bases. J was trimmed by 4 bases and V by 0 bases; bases with no gene match: 5. This CDR3 contains 16 residues. The germline V gene has CDR1 SGHRS and CDR2 YFSETQ. CDR3 amino acids: CASSLARLAEYNEQFF. CDR3 coding DNA: TGCGCCAGCAGCTTGGCCCGACTAGCGGAATACAATGAGCAGTTCTTC.

This clonotype has at least ten counts. The chain is built from TRBV5-1 and TRBJ2-1; D gene unclear. V lost 2 bases to trimming and J lost 0 bases, with 9 bases between them. The CDR3 is 15 residues long. Germline CDR1 is SGHRS and CDR2 is YFSETQ. CDR3 amino acids: CASSFADSSYNEQFF. The CDR3 coding sequence is TGCGCCAGCAGCTTTGCGGATAGCTCCTACAATGAGCAGTTCTTC.

This clonotype turned up a few times. The rearrangement joins TRBV20-1 to TRBJ2-4; 11 bases agree with TRBD2. There are 21 residues in the CDR3. The germline gives CDR1 DFQATT, CDR2 SNEGSKA (reference sequence). V shed 2 bases, J shed 0 bases, and the junction held 18 bases outside the gene matches. The CDR3 sequence: CSARPRPDSGGARIAKNIQYF. The DNA for the CDR3 is TGCAGTGCTAGACCCCGCCCGGATAGCGGGGGGGCCAGGATAGCCAAAAACATTCAGTACTTC.

This clonotype was detected only a few times. The gene calls are TRBV7-3 and TRBJ2-1, with D perhaps TRBD2 (5 bases). V shed 5 bases and J shed 6 bases, with 11 bases lying between them. CDR3 length equals 13 residues. CDR1 SGHTA and CDR2 FQGTGA come from the germline V gene. Here the CDR3 DNA reads TGTGCCAGCAGCGCACGCCGGGGCAATGAGCAGTTCTTC. Its protein is CASSARRGNEQFF.

This clonotype was recorded many times. The chain is built from TRBV18 and TRBJ1-1; no definite D call. The CDR3 runs to 13 residues. V was trimmed by 3 bases and J by 6 bases, leaving 11 bases between them. The germline V gene has CDR1 KGHSH and CDR2 LQKENI. The DNA of the CDR3 is TGTGCCAGCTCACCGGTCCCGATATCTGAAGCTTTCTTT. Its protein product is CASSPVPISEAFF. The full variable domain, with the rest looked up from reference TRBV18 and TRBJ1-1, is NAGVMQNPRHLVRRRGQEARLRCSPMKGHSHVYWYRQLPEEGLKFMVYLQKENIIDESGMPKERFSAEFPKEGPSILRIQQVVRGDSAAYFCASSPVPISEAFFGQGTRLTVV.